Each of the 22 T cell receptor beta chains below was sequenced from the same sample in a study of blood T cell repertoires in COVID-19. Some clones are missing from TCRdb's copy, which holds only in-frame ones; the method was immunoSEQ multiplex PCR. The sample holds about 82,000 clones, roughly 91% seen once. Input material: PBMCs or T cells enriched from blood (not recorded which). The source is a woman aged 50 to 60 with acute COVID-19.

This sequence joins TRBV5-5 and TRBJ2-5, with a possible D match to TRBD1 (6 bases). The CDR3 is made up of 14 amino acids. CDR1 is SGHKS, CDR2 YYEKEE, per germline (reference sequence). The V end lost 4 bases, the J end lost 2 bases, and 12 bases lay between the germline ends. This CDR3 reads CASSPTGMQETQYF. The CDR3 region has the DNA TGTGCCAGCAGCCCAACAGGGATGCAAGAGACCCAGTACTTC. The complete variable domain, with remaining parts taken from reference TRBV5-5 and TRBJ2-5, reads DAGVTQSPTHLIKTRGQQVTLRCSPISGHKSVSWYQQVLGQGPQFIFQYYEKEERGRGNFPDRFSARQFPNYSSELNVNALLLGDSALYLCASSPTGMQETQYFGPGTRLLVL.

V usage is TRBV5-6 and J usage is TRBJ1-4, with 7 bases that match TRBD1. This CDR3 comprises 15 residues. The V segment lost 3 bases and the J segment 8 bases; nucleotides outside the gene matches: 10. CDR1 and CDR2 (germline): SGHDT, YYEEEE. CDR3 bases: TGTGCCAGCAGCTCCGGGACAGCTTTGAGGGAAAAACTGTTTTTT. Amino acids: CASSSGTALREKLFF.

This sequence joins TRBV7-6 and TRBJ1-1; no clear D gene. The CDR3 length is 13 residues. With 3 bases removed from V and 5 bases from J, the gap between germline ends came to 10 bases. Per germline, CDR1 SGHVS and CDR2 FNYEAQ. The CDR3 loop is CASSFGEETEAFF. DNA for the CDR3: TGTGCCAGCAGCTTTGGGGAGGAGACTGAAGCTTTCTTT.

CDR3 sequence (DNA): TGTGCCAGTAGTATAGGGGGACAGCGCTTTAGCGGTCCCCGGGATACCGGGGAGCTGTTTTTT. Residues: CASSIGGQRFSGPRDTGELFF. The V and J genes are TRBV19 and TRBJ2-2; weak D call: TRBD1 (7 bases). CDR3 length: 21 amino acids. V was pared by 1 base and J by 5 bases, with 29 bases between. CDR1 is LNHDA and CDR2 is SQIVND in the germline V gene (reference sequence). Variable domain in full (rest from reference TRBV19 and TRBJ2-2): DGGITQSPKYLFRKEGQNVTLSCEQNLNHDAMYWYRQDPGQGLRLIYYSQIVNDFQKGDIAEGYSVSREKKESFPLTVTSAQKNPTAFYLCASSIGGQRFSGPRDTGELFFGEGSRLTVL.

This rearrangement joins TRBV7-6 to TRBJ2-7; TRBD1 agrees at 10 bases. Germline-derived CDR1 and CDR2 are SGHVS and FNYEAQ. The CDR3 runs 16 residues. The J segment lost 3 bases and the V segment lost 1 base, leaving 6 bases of the junction unmatched. CDR3 DNA sequence: TGTGCCAGCAGCTTAGTAGGGACAGGGGAGTTCTACGAGCAGTACTTC. Translation: CASSLVGTGEFYEQYF.

The rearrangement uses TRBV19 and TRBJ2-3; possible D gene TRBD2, 6 bases. The germline V gene encodes CDR1 LNHDA and CDR2 SQIVND (reference sequence). The V gene lost 3 bases and the J gene lost 2 bases, with 9 bases spanning the gap. The CDR3 consists of 14 residues. CDR3: CASSIGGTTDTQYF. The CDR3 nucleotides are TGTGCCAGTAGTATTGGGGGGACCACAGATACGCAGTATTTT.

This clone was found a few times. The chain has TRBV11-3 and TRBJ1-4; possible D gene TRBD1, 5 bases. Germline V gene data show CDR1 as SGHNT and CDR2 as YENEEA. V lost 2 bases to trimming and J lost 7 bases, with 17 bases between them. This CDR3 region has 16 residues. The CDR3 sequence: CASSLFTSQGGEKLFF. The CDR3 DNA sequence: TGTGCCAGCAGCTTATTTACGTCCCAGGGTGGTGAAAAACTGTTTTTT. The full variable domain, in which reference TRBV11-3 and TRBJ1-4 provide the parts outside the CDR3, is EAGVVQSPRYKIIEKKQPVAFWCNPISGHNTLYWYLQNLGQGPELLIRYENEEAVDDSQLPKDRFSAERLKGVDSTLKIQPAELGDSAVYLCASSLFTSQGGEKLFFGSGTQLSVL.

The chain couples TRBV7-2 to TRBJ1-1; maybe TRBD1 (6 bases). This CDR3 contains 15 residues. From germline, CDR1 is SGHTA and CDR2 FQGNSA. The germline V and J ends were trimmed by 1 base and 0 bases, with 9 bases remaining between them. The DNA for the CDR3 is TGTGCCAGCAGCTTAGTTGGGGGCGTGAACACTGAAGCTTTCTTT. This gives the protein CASSLVGGVNTEAFF.

The chain combines TRBV24-1 with TRBJ2-7; no clear D gene. The CDR3 is 12 residues long. From germline, CDR1 is KGHDR and CDR2 SFDVKD. V was shortened by 1 base and J by 5 bases, with 5 bases between the two germline ends. CDR3 protein: CATSDFYNEQYF. CDR3 nucleotide sequence: TGTGCCACCAGTGATTTTTATAACGAGCAGTACTTC.

In this sample, this clone turned up once. This chain uses TRBV19 with TRBJ1-5; 7 nucleotides agree with TRBD1. Looked up from germline, CDR1 is LNHDA and CDR2 is SQIVND (reference sequence). V dropped 3 bases and J dropped 1; count of bases not matched to a gene: 9. The CDR3 is made up of 17 amino acids. The CDR3 sequence: CASSMLGQFFSNQPQHF. The CDR3 DNA sequence: TGTGCCAGTAGTATGTTGGGACAGTTTTTCAGCAATCAGCCCCAGCATTTT.

The chain links TRBV6-5 to TRBJ2-1; D gene ambiguous. Germline CDR1 is MNHEY and CDR2 is SVGAGI. V gave up 4 bases and J gave up 6 bases, with 4 bases separating them. The CDR3 length is 11 residues. The CDR3 is CASSSSNEQFF. CDR3 in DNA: TGTGCCAGCAGTTCGAGCAATGAGCAGTTCTTC.

The rearrangement uses TRBV19 and TRBJ1-6; D not certain. In germline, CDR1 is LNHDA, CDR2 SQIVND (reference sequence). Trimming shortened V by 6 bases and J by 6 bases, and 15 bases separated the two germline ends. The CDR3 runs to 15 residues. DNA of the CDR3: TGTGCCAGTAGATTGGGCAGATATTCTAATTCACCCCTCCACTTT. The encoded protein is CASRLGRYSNSPLHF.

Points on this clone: At one of its ends the junction is not consistent with the germline gene, which may arise from a read error. J is TRBJ2-7 and V is TRBV28; 10 positions match TRBD2. The CDR3 is 14 amino acids. Germline-derived CDR1 and CDR2 are MDHEN and SYDVKM. This CDR3 reads CASMLAGDPYEQYF. The CDR3 bases are TGTGCCAGCATGCTAGCGGGAGACCCCTATGAGCAGTACTTC.

This chain connects TRBV19 to TRBJ1-1; maybe TRBD1 (5 bases). The CDR3 sequence is 15 residues long. V lost 1 base to trimming and J lost 5 bases, with 14 bases between them. Germline CDR1 LNHDA, CDR2 SQIVND (reference sequence). CDR3 bases: TGTGCCAGTAGTATAGCCTCCAGGGCAGATACTGAAGCTTTCTTT. This codes for CASSIASRADTEAFF.

CDR3 bases: TGTGCCAGCAGCCTAGGGAGGGGAGAGACCCAGTACTTC. It translates to CASSLGRGETQYF. The gene calls are TRBV7-2 and TRBJ2-5; 7 bases align to TRBD2. There are 13 residues in the CDR3. V was clipped by 5 bases and J by 4 bases; unmatched bases: 4. Germline V gene lookup returns CDR1 SGHTA and CDR2 FQGNSA.

The chain uses TRBV19 and TRBJ1-5; TRBD1 matches at 9 bases. Trimming at V came to 1 base and at J to 6 bases, leaving 10 bases not matched to a gene. From germline, CDR1 is LNHDA and CDR2 SQIVND (reference sequence). This CDR3 comprises 17 residues. CDR3 sequence reads: CASSIGRTGDRIQPQHF. CDR3 nucleotide sequence: TGTGCCAGTAGTATAGGTCGGACAGGGGATCGGATTCAGCCCCAGCATTTT.

This clone was detected only once. This chain joins TRBV19 and TRBJ2-3; 9 bases are shared with TRBD2. Germline V lookup: CDR1 LNHDA, CDR2 SQIVND (reference sequence). V lost 3 bases and J lost 1; bases outside the gene matches: 2. There are 15 residues in the CDR3. As DNA, the CDR3 is TGTGCCAGTAGTATCGGCGGGAGGGGCACAGATACGCAGTATTTT. The encoded protein is CASSIGGRGTDTQYF.

This rearrangement joins TRBV18 to TRBJ2-7; 10 bases fit TRBD2. The length of the CDR3 is 17 residues. The J segment lost 0 bases and the V segment lost 0 bases, leaving 5 bases of the junction unmatched. Looked up from germline, CDR1 is KGHSH and CDR2 is LQKENI. CDR3 nucleotide sequence: TGTGCCAGCTCACCACCCCCAGCGGGAGGGCCCTCCTACGAGCAGTACTTC. This encodes CASSPPPAGGPSYEQYF.

The chain links TRBV28 to TRBJ2-5, with D possibly matching TRBD2 (6 bases). The V gene lost 4 bases and the J gene lost 2 bases, with 17 bases spanning the gap. Per germline, CDR1 MDHEN and CDR2 SYDVKM. This CDR3 region has 16 residues. CDR3 amino acids: CASSSNRDFIQETQYF. CDR3 coding DNA: TGTGCCAGCAGTTCCAACCGGGACTTCATACAAGAGACCCAGTACTTC.

The rearrangement uses TRBV7-2 and TRBJ2-3, with 12 bases fitting TRBD2. This CDR3 is built from 18 residues. Unmatched junction bases numbered 8, after V lost 0 bases and J lost 4 bases. CDR1 SGHTA and CDR2 FQGNSA come from the germline V gene. CDR3 sequence: CASSLAEPSGRVSDTQYF. CDR3 nucleotide sequence: TGTGCCAGCAGCTTAGCGGAGCCTAGCGGGAGGGTGTCAGATACGCAGTATTTT.

This sequence joins TRBV6-5 and TRBJ1-1, with 8 bases fitting TRBD1. Germline lookup yields CDR1 MNHEY and CDR2 SVGAGI. The CDR3 extends over 13 amino acids. The ends lost 6 bases at V and 1 base at J; junction bases unmatched: 1. The CDR3 DNA sequence: TGTGCCAGCAGGGACAGGGAGAACACTGAAGCTTTCTTT. Encoded protein: CASRDRENTEAFF.

The CDR3 sequence: CASSQASGQTSYEQYF. CDR3 nucleotide sequence: TGTGCCAGCAGCCAAGCTAGCGGCCAAACCTCCTACGAGCAGTACTTC. The chain is built from TRBV4-2 and TRBJ2-7, with 7 bases fitting TRBD2. The CDR3 sequence is 16 residues long. Unmatched junction bases numbered 6, after V lost 1 base and J lost 0 bases. CDR1 LGHNA and CDR2 YNFKEQ come from the germline V gene.